These 13 T cell receptor beta chains came from one sample sequenced in a study of cytomegalovirus exposure and HLA in healthy donors. The PCR was carried out with 60 Vbeta primers and 13 Jbeta primers. Measured with immunoSEQ multiplex PCR; TCRdb has only the in-frame clones, and not every one. The sample gives fewer than 150,000 clones, approximately 80% of which show up once; approximately 3.4% is in the top ten. Sequencing input: PBMCs. These receptors all stem from a man between 40 and 49 years old in good health and CMV-seronegative.

The rearrangement uses TRBV30 and TRBJ1-3; perhaps TRBD1 as D (5 bases). CDR3 size: 13 residues. Deletions cut 2 bases from V and 3 bases from J, with 8 bases between. The germline gives CDR1 GTSNPN, CDR2 SVGIG (reference sequence). The CDR3 here is CAWSKGVGNTIYF. CDR3 bases: TGTGCCTGGAGTAAAGGGGTTGGAAACACCATATATTTT.

The J gene is TRBJ1-1, the V gene TRBV11-1; D remains unclear. Germline CDR1 reads SGHAT; CDR2 reads FQDESV (reference sequence). Trimming took off 3 bases at V and 0 bases at J, with 5 bases between the two ends. The CDR3 extends over 13 amino acids. CDR3 sequence (DNA): TGTGCCAGCAGCTTTTCAGTGAACACTGAAGCTTTCTTT. Translation gives CASSFSVNTEAFF.

The chain has TRBV7-9 and TRBJ2-3; 7 positions match TRBD2. Unmatched junction bases numbered 7, after V lost 5 bases and J lost 2 bases. Looked up from germline, CDR1 is SEHNR and CDR2 is FQNEAQ (reference sequence). The CDR3 sequence is 15 residues long. CDR3 nucleotides: TGTGCCAGCAGCCCGACTAGCTCTACCACAGATACGCAGTATTTT. It codes for CASSPTSSTTDTQYF. Based on the CDR3 plus reference TRBV7-9 and TRBJ2-3, the full variable domain is DTGVSQNPRHKITKRGQNVTFRCDPISEHNRLYWYRQTLGQGPEFLTYFQNEAQLEKSRLLSDRFSAERPKGSFSTLEIQRTEQGDSAMYLCASSPTSSTTDTQYFGPGTRLTVL.

The V and J genes are TRBV7-5 and TRBJ2-5; the table gives TRBD1 as D, unverified against the DNA. TRBV7-5 is a recognized pseudogene. CDR3 length: 14 residues. The CDR3 loop is CARGQGACQETQYF. Here the CDR3 DNA reads TGTGCCAGGGGACAGGGGGCATGCCAAGAGACCCAGTACTTC.

This chain uses TRBV7-2 with TRBJ1-1; a weak D match, TRBD1 (6 bases). V was cut by 5 bases and J by 1 base, with 14 bases left in between. Germline V gives CDR1 SGHTA, CDR2 FQGNSA. This CDR3 is built from 15 residues. CDR3 DNA sequence: TGTGCCAGCAGCCCGCGGACAGCCGGGAACACTGAAGCTTTCTTT. Protein product: CASSPRTAGNTEAFF.

The chain uses TRBV10-3 and TRBJ1-5; D not certain. In germline, CDR1 is ENHRY, CDR2 SYGVKD. V lost 2 bases, J lost 5 bases, and 13 bases lay in between. The CDR3 loop spans 15 amino acids. This chain's CDR3 is CAISEAGPDYQPQHF. The CDR3 DNA reads as TGTGCCATCAGTGAGGCAGGTCCAGATTATCAGCCCCAGCATTTT.

The chain links TRBV6-4 to TRBJ1-2, with D possibly being TRBD1 (5 bases). This CDR3 comprises 14 residues. CDR1 is MRHNA, CDR2 SNTAGT, per germline. V lost 0 bases, J lost 4 bases, and 9 bases lay in between. Here the CDR3 reads CASSDSGQSYGYTF. For the CDR3, the DNA is TGTGCCAGCAGTGACTCGGGGCAGAGCTATGGCTACACCTTC.

The chain carries TRBV4-1 and TRBJ1-2; no reliable D call. Trimming stripped 0 bases from V and 5 bases from J, with 13 bases between. The CDR3 consists of 15 residues. Germline V gene sequence: CDR1 MGHRA, CDR2 YSYEKL. Here the CDR3 DNA reads TGCGCCAGCAGCCAAGACGCCCGGGATAGTTATGGCTACACCTTC. Amino acids: CASSQDARDSYGYTF.

Regarding this clone: The germline gene is not matched at one end of the junction; a read error may be the cause. This CDR3 is also generated by other DNA sequences in the sample. The rearrangement joins TRBV28 to TRBJ1-1; D perhaps matches TRBD1 (5 bases). The CDR3 length is 15 residues. From germline, CDR1 is MDHEN and CDR2 SYDVKM. CDR3 nucleotides: TGTGCCAGCAGTTCAACGGGACTCGGGAACACCGAAGCTTTCTTT. Protein sequence: CASSSTGLGNTEAFF. The whole variable domain, filled in from reference TRBV28 and TRBJ1-1, reads DVKVTQSSRYLVKRTGEKVFLECVQDMDHENMFWYRQDPGLGLRLIYFSYDVKMKEKGDIPEGYSVSREKKERFSLILESASTNQTSMYLCASSSTGLGNTEAFFGQGTRLTVV.

This clone occurred once. This chain connects TRBV7-9 to TRBJ1-4, with 9 bases identical to TRBD1. The germline V gene encodes CDR1 SEHNR and CDR2 FQNEAQ (reference sequence). Trimming at V came to 3 bases and at J to 11 bases, leaving 4 bases not matched to a gene. This CDR3 is built from 13 residues. The chain's CDR3 is CASSLGDRVKLFF. CDR3 DNA sequence: TGTGCCAGCAGCTTGGGGGACAGGGTGAAACTGTTTTTT.

Only a few counts were recorded for this clone. The chain links TRBV18 to TRBJ1-5; D call uncertain. This CDR3 comprises 15 residues. V was trimmed by 5 bases and J by 7 bases, leaving 18 bases between them. Germline values: CDR1 KGHSH, CDR2 LQKENI. This CDR3 reads CASSGLGGEGQPQHF. CDR3 DNA: TGTGCCAGCTCAGGCCTTGGCGGTGAGGGACAGCCCCAGCATTTT.

The chain joins TRBV6-5 to TRBJ2-7; 10 nucleotides agree with TRBD1. Germline values: CDR1 MNHEY, CDR2 SVGAGI. The CDR3 covers 15 residues. V lost 4 bases to trimming and J lost 5 bases; unmatched junction nucleotides: 8. The CDR3 nucleotides are TGTGCCAGCAGTTTCGGGGACAGGGGCCTCGACGAGCAGTACTTC. This gives the protein CASSFGDRGLDEQYF.

About this clone itself: Mismatch with germline at one junction end may stem from a read error. The chain carries TRBV29-1 and TRBJ2-7, with D possibly matching TRBD1 (6 bases). The CDR3 loop spans 14 amino acids. Per germline, CDR1 SQVTM and CDR2 ANQGSEA. DNA for the CDR3: TGCAGCGTTCAAGACCCCGGGACACCGTACGAGCAGTACTTC. Its protein product is CSVQDPGTPYEQYF.